The text below deals with one T cell receptor (beta chain). What it binds is unknown. Trimming pared 5 bases from V and 4 bases from J, leaving 20 bases between. This CDR3 is 16 amino acids long. Germline V CDR1 and CDR2: SEHNR, FQNEAQ (reference sequence). The sample is drawn from a study of multiple sclerosis patients with progressive multifocal leukoencephalopathy. Study-wide results and limits: At PML onset, no shared TRBV or TRBJ gene usage was seen. Less diverse TRB repertoires were suggested in most PML patients.

Regarding time point: time of PML onset. Using immunoSEQ multiplex PCR, the repertoire was profiled, and TCRdb retains in-frame clones only, with some absent. The table lists roughly 32,000 clones, 87% of them singletons, with about 6.1% in the top ten. V and J are TRBV7-9 and TRBJ2-5; D ambiguous. The clonotype comes from a woman in her thirties or forties with progressive multifocal leukoencephalopathy. Here the sequenced sample was PBMCs, taken from a patient treated with natalizumab. The CDR3 DNA sequence: TGTGCCAGCAGCCCCAAGGTCGCTAGTTTATCAGAGACCCAGTACTTC. Its protein product is CASSPKVASLSETQYF.